This entry lists 21 T cell receptor beta chains sequenced from one sample in a study of blood T cell repertoires in COVID-19. Data came from immunoSEQ multiplex PCR; TCRdb stores just in-frame clones and leaves some out. Of 250,000 to 350,000 clones listed, approximately 89% are singletons. Sequencing was carried out using peripheral blood. The receptors were gathered from a woman aged 60-75 years with acute or convalescent COVID-19.

The J gene is TRBJ2-5, the V gene TRBV29-1, with D uncertain. This CDR3 is 12 amino acids long. The germline V gene has CDR1 SQVTM and CDR2 ANQGSEA. V lost 6 bases and J lost 0, with 8 bases in between. The CDR3 sequence: CSVRLYQETQYF. The CDR3 nucleotides read TGCAGCGTGCGATTGTACCAAGAGACCCAGTACTTC.

This clone has more than one count but fewer than ten. This chain connects TRBV5-1 to TRBJ2-2, with 7 bases that match TRBD1. Losses at the gene ends were 8 bases for V and 4 bases for J; bases not matched to a gene: 5. The length of the CDR3 is 13 residues. Germline values: CDR1 SGHRS, CDR2 YFSETQ. The DNA for the CDR3 is TGCGCCAGTACAGGGGCGGGCACCGGGGAGCTGTTTTTT. It is translated as CASTGAGTGELFF.

The CDR3 spells CASSPDRREGYTF. The CDR3 DNA sequence: TGTGCCAGCTCACCTGATCGCAGGGAAGGCTACACCTTC. The chain recombines TRBV18 with TRBJ1-2, with D perhaps TRBD1 (5 bases). This CDR3 is 13 amino acids long. Germline CDR1 reads KGHSH; CDR2 reads LQKENI. Trimming shortened V by 3 bases and J by 8 bases, and 13 bases separated the two germline ends. Filled out from reference TRBV18 and TRBJ1-2, the complete variable domain reads NAGVMQNPRHLVRRRGQEARLRCSPMKGHSHVYWYRQLPEEGLKFMVYLQKENIIDESGMPKERFSAEFPKEGPSILRIQQVVRGDSAAYFCASSPDRREGYTFGSGTRLTVV.

The chain links TRBV11-2 to TRBJ1-2, with 10 positions matching TRBD1. V gave up 1 base and J gave up 8 bases; unmatched junction bases: 4. There are 14 residues in the CDR3. Germline V gene lookup returns CDR1 SGHAT and CDR2 FQNNGV. In nucleotides, the CDR3 is TGTGCCAGCAGCTTAGGGGACAGGGGAAAAGGCTACACCTTC. It yields the protein CASSLGDRGKGYTF.

J is TRBJ2-3 and V is TRBV6-1; 7 bases match TRBD2. CDR1 MNHNS and CDR2 SASEGT come from the germline V gene. CDR3 size: 16 residues. Germline trimming cut 4 bases from V and 0 bases from J; bases unmatched to any gene: 7. The CDR3: CASSVRAGRSTDTQYF. The CDR3 bases are TGTGCCAGCAGTGTCCGAGCGGGACGAAGCACAGATACGCAGTATTTT.

The chain employs TRBV7-2 and TRBJ2-7; 7 bases fit TRBD1. CDR3 length equals 13 residues. Trimming cost V 5 bases and J 6 bases; bases outside gene matches: 7. Germline V lookup: CDR1 SGHTA, CDR2 FQGNSA. The CDR3 coding sequence is TGTGCCAGCAGCGAGATGACAGGGACCGAGCAGTACTTC. Translation gives CASSEMTGTEQYF.

This chain uses TRBV25-1 with TRBJ1-2; a possible D gene is TRBD1 (6 bases). The CDR3 is made up of 13 amino acids. Germline CDR1 reads MGHDK; CDR2 reads SYGVNS. The V end was cut by 4 bases, the J end by 9 bases, with 15 bases between. The CDR3 here is CASSVTGTHRYTF. The DNA of the CDR3 is TGTGCCAGCAGTGTTACCGGGACACATCGCTACACCTTC.

The chain links TRBV5-1 to TRBJ2-1; D gene unclear. Trimming took 0 bases from V and 3 from J, leaving 4 bases between them. Per the germline V gene, CDR1 is SGHRS and CDR2 is YFSETQ. This CDR3 region has 13 residues. CDR3 protein: CASSLASYNEQFF. Here the CDR3 DNA reads TGCGCCAGCAGCTTGGCCAGCTACAATGAGCAGTTCTTC.

This clone was picked up a small number of times. The chain uses TRBV5-1 and TRBJ2-5; a weak D match, TRBD1 (6 bases). Per the germline V gene, CDR1 is SGHRS and CDR2 is YFSETQ. The V end lost 0 bases, the J end lost 5 bases, and 11 bases lay between the germline ends. The CDR3 runs 14 residues. The CDR3 bases are TGCGCCAGCAGCTTGGGCAGGGGTCCGGAGACCCAGTACTTC. Translated, it gives CASSLGRGPETQYF.

This chain uses TRBV28 with TRBJ2-5; 8 bases line up with TRBD1. Germline CDR1 MDHEN, CDR2 SYDVKM. The V gene end was trimmed by 4 bases and the J gene end by 4 bases; junction bases not matched to a gene: 2. This CDR3 has 13 residues. In nucleotides, the CDR3 is TGTGCCAGCAGTTCAGGGGGCCCAGAGACCCAGTACTTC. This codes for CASSSGGPETQYF.

V gene TRBV27 combines with J gene TRBJ2-1; TRBD2 matches 10 bases. CDR3 size: 16 residues. CDR1 MNHEY and CDR2 SMNVEV come from the germline V gene (reference sequence). Germline trimming cut 5 bases from V and 6 bases from J; bases unmatched to any gene: 10. CDR3 bases: TGTGCCAGCAGTCCCCGGCTAGCGGGAGCGAGCAATGAGCAGTTCTTC. Residues: CASSPRLAGASNEQFF.

This chain connects TRBV6-2 or TRBV6-3 to TRBJ2-5; D is ambiguous. This CDR3 has 14 residues. Trimming took 0 bases from V and 7 from J, leaving 12 bases between them. The germline V gene encodes CDR1 MNHEY and CDR2 SVGEGT. The CDR3 spells CASSYSTNRGTQYF. DNA for the CDR3: TGTGCCAGCAGTTACTCGACCAATAGAGGGACCCAGTACTTC.

Comment on this clone: Other DNA sequences from this sample encode an identical CDR3 as well. The chain carries TRBV24-1 and TRBJ2-1; 10 bases are shared with TRBD2. There are 15 residues in the CDR3. Germline CDR1 KGHDR, CDR2 SFDVKD. V gave up 3 bases and J gave up 4 bases; unmatched junction bases: 2. The CDR3 coding sequence is TGTGCCACCAGTGATGAGCGGGAGGGATACAATGAGCAGTTCTTC. Its translation is CATSDEREGYNEQFF.

The V gene is TRBV6-5, the J gene TRBJ2-7; weak D call: TRBD1 (5 bases). The CDR3 extends over 11 amino acids. V was shortened by 5 bases and J by 7 bases, with 9 bases between the two germline ends. Germline values: CDR1 MNHEY, CDR2 SVGAGI. CDR3 DNA sequence: TGTGCCAGCAGTCAGGCAGGGGAGCAGTACTTC. This encodes CASSQAGEQYF.

The chain recombines TRBV24-1 with TRBJ2-3; a weak D match, TRBD1 (5 bases). Germline values: CDR1 KGHDR, CDR2 SFDVKD. V dropped 7 bases and J dropped 1 base, with 8 bases sitting between them. The CDR3 sequence is 13 residues long. For the CDR3, the DNA is TGTGCCACCAGAAGGGGTGGCACAGATACGCAGTATTTT. Protein product: CATRRGGTDTQYF.

The chain combines TRBV2 with TRBJ2-7, with no clear D. Germline values: CDR1 SNHLY, CDR2 FYNNEI. The length of the CDR3 is 12 residues. V was pared by 0 bases and J by 3 bases, with 3 bases between. DNA for the CDR3: TGTGCCAGCAGTGAAGCCAGCTACGAGCAGTACTTC. Protein sequence: CASSEASYEQYF.

The rearrangement links TRBV20-1 to TRBJ2-1; D gene uncertain. Trimming stripped 4 bases from V and 10 bases from J, with 8 bases between. Germline loops: CDR1 DFQATT, CDR2 SNEGSKA (reference sequence). This CDR3 has 10 residues. CDR3 nucleotides: TGCAGTGCTACTAAGCGCGAGCAGTTCTTC. It yields the protein CSATKREQFF.

The chain is built from TRBV4-3 and TRBJ2-3; D is possibly TRBD2 (5 bases). This CDR3 contains 15 residues. Per the germline V gene, CDR1 is LGHNA and CDR2 is YSLEER. Trimming pared 8 bases from V and 1 base from J, leaving 16 bases between. This CDR3 is CASREGVLGTDTQYF. CDR3 DNA: TGCGCCAGCCGCGAGGGTGTATTGGGCACAGATACGCAGTATTTT.

The rearrangement links TRBV2 to TRBJ2-2, with 16 bases fitting TRBD2. The CDR3 is 18 residues long. Germline CDR1 and CDR2: SNHLY and FYNNEI. V trimming: 4 bases; J trimming: 4 bases; junction bases outside the gene matches: 6. Here the CDR3 DNA reads TGTGCCAGCAGTGGGGGACTAGCGGGAGGGCCGGCCACCGGGGAGCTGTTTTTT. This encodes CASSGGLAGGPATGELFF.

The chain couples TRBV5-1 to TRBJ1-4; D uncertain. The CDR3 has 15 amino acids. V lost 5 bases, J lost 0 bases, and 11 bases lay in between. The germline gives CDR1 SGHRS, CDR2 YFSETQ. CDR3 sequence (DNA): TGCGCCAGCAGTGCCGGAGAGACAACTAATGAAAAACTGTTTTTT. It is translated as CASSAGETTNEKLFF.

The V gene is TRBV18, the J gene TRBJ1-1, with D tentatively TRBD1 (6 bases). V was clipped by 6 bases and J by 1 base, with 9 bases between them. The CDR3 runs to 13 residues. CDR1 and CDR2 from the germline V gene are KGHSH and LQKENI. The chain's CDR3 is CASSRGGNTEAFF. Here the CDR3 DNA reads TGTGCCAGCTCTAGGGGGGGGAACACTGAAGCTTTCTTT.